Listed here is a single T cell receptor (beta chain). Trimming shortened V by 4 bases and J by 7 bases, and 16 bases separated the two germline ends. Germline assignment: CDR1 KGHSH and CDR2 LQKENI. The length of the CDR3 is 15 residues. These data are taken from a study of blood T cell repertoires in COVID-19. Turning to the study itself: T cells, B-cell-depleted T cells, or PBMCs provided the cDNA or gDNA that served as material.

The method was immunoSEQ multiplex PCR; TCRdb's version includes in-frame clones alone and lacks a portion of them. The data hold 300,000 or so clones, with about 89% observed a single time. The chain carries TRBV18 and TRBJ1-4; D perhaps matches TRBD1 (6 bases). The sequence derives from a woman aged 50 to 60 who had recovered from COVID-19. Sequenced input: peripheral blood. This CDR3 is CASSLGRGTSEKLFF. CDR3 coding DNA: TGTGCCAGCTCACTAGGAAGGGGGACGAGTGAAAAACTGTTTTTT. Supplemented by reference TRBV18 and TRBJ1-4, the full variable domain reads NAGVMQNPRHLVRRRGQEARLRCSPMKGHSHVYWYRQLPEEGLKFMVYLQKENIIDESGMPKERFSAEFPKEGPSILRIQQVVRGDSAAYFCASSLGRGTSEKLFFGSGTQLSVL.